A single sample is the source of the 16 T cell receptor beta chains below, sequenced in a study of breast tumors, draining lymph nodes, adjacent tissues. Axillary draining lymph nodes of breast cancer patients supplied the node samples. TCRdb itself ran the multiplex PCR reads through MiXCR, one entry per CDR3 protein. The table lists roughly 120,000 distinct CDR3 sequences, roughly 21% of them singletons. Sample: axillary lymph node tissue. These receptors came from a female donor with breast cancer. Some clones in this sample may be carry-over from other donors' samples.

Many counts were recorded for this clonotype. The chain joins TRBV5-1 to TRBJ2-7; TRBD1 or TRBD2 may be the D gene (5 bases each). The CDR3 is made up of 14 amino acids. The germline V gene encodes CDR1 SGHRS and CDR2 YFSETQ. Trimming took 2 bases from V and 3 from J, leaving 12 bases between them. The CDR3 reads CASSFGGSFYEQYF. CDR3 DNA sequence: TGCGCCAGCAGCTTTGGGGGATCCTTCTACGAGCAGTACTTC.

Of note for this clonotype: One base away lies a much larger clone, so this may be a sequencing read error. The genes are TRBV7-2 and TRBJ1-3, with a possible D match to TRBD1 (5 bases). CDR1 and CDR2 (germline): SGHTA, FQGNSA. The CDR3 runs 15 residues. The CDR3 nucleotides read TGTGCCAGCAGCTTAGGGGGCGCGGGTGGAAACACCACATATTTT. Amino acids: CASSLGGAGGNTTYF.

This clonotype was counted at least ten times. This chain connects TRBV18 to TRBJ1-6, with 8 bases matching TRBD1. The CDR3 runs 14 residues. CDR1 and CDR2 from the germline V gene are KGHSH and LQKENI. J gave up 7 bases and V 6 bases, and 5 bases lay outside the gene matches. CDR3 protein: CASSYGQGNSPLHF. The CDR3 DNA reads TGTGCCAGCTCTTACGGACAGGGAAATTCACCCCTCCACTTT.

Of note for this clonotype: This sequence may be a read error, since a much larger clone differs from it by one base. This chain joins TRBV14 and TRBJ2-7; TRBD1 matches 8 bases. The germline CDR1 and CDR2 sequences are SGHDN and FVKESK. The CDR3 loop spans 14 amino acids. CDR3 sequence reads: CGSSQFGQGYEQYF. As DNA, the CDR3 is TGTGGCAGCAGCCAATTCGGACAGGGCTACGAGCAGTACTTC. The entire variable domain, with the rest obtained from reference TRBV14 and TRBJ2-7, is as follows: EAGVTQFPSHSVIEKGQTVTLRCDPISGHDNLYWYRRVMGKEIKFLLHFVKESKQDESGMPNNRFLAERTGGTYSTLKVQPAELEDSGVYFCGSSQFGQGYEQYFGPGTRLTVT.

In this sample, this clonotype turned up many times. The rearrangement uses TRBV12-3 or TRBV12-4 and TRBJ2-1; a weak D match, TRBD1 (5 bases). This CDR3 region has 14 residues. Trimming cost V 7 bases and J 4 bases, with 14 bases left between them. Written as DNA, the CDR3 is TGTGCCAGCATCGCCGACAGCCGATACAATGAGCAGTTCTTC. Protein: CASIADSRYNEQFF.

This clonotype came up many times. The V and J genes are TRBV7-3 and TRBJ2-3, with D possibly matching TRBD2 (6 bases). The germline CDR1 and CDR2 sequences are SGHTA and FQGTGA. The CDR3 extends over 14 amino acids. With 4 bases removed from V and 1 base from J, the gap between germline ends came to 9 bases. The CDR3 spells CASSSSSGTDTQYF. CDR3 in DNA: TGTGCCAGCAGCTCGTCTAGCGGCACAGATACGCAGTATTTT.

Ten or more counts support this clonotype. The chain couples TRBV2 to TRBJ1-5; D gene uncertain. V lost 4 bases and J 0 bases, leaving 10 bases between the germline ends. The CDR3 has 15 residues. CDR1 is SNHLY, CDR2 FYNNEI, per germline. The CDR3 DNA sequence: TGTGCCAGCAGTGTTAACGGGAATAGCAATCAGCCCCAGCATTTT. Protein sequence: CASSVNGNSNQPQHF. Based on the CDR3 plus reference TRBV2 and TRBJ1-5, the full variable domain is EPEVTQTPSHQVTQMGQEVILRCVPISNHLYFYWYRQILGQKVEFLVSFYNNEISEKSEIFDDQFSVERPDGSNFTLKIRSTKLEDSAMYFCASSVNGNSNQPQHFGDGTRLSIL.

This clonotype showed up many times. This chain uses TRBV20-1 with TRBJ2-3; 11 bases are a match to TRBD2. This CDR3 has 13 amino acids. The J segment lost 3 bases and the V segment lost 6 bases, leaving 2 bases of the junction unmatched. The germline gives CDR1 DFQATT, CDR2 SNEGSKA (reference sequence). The CDR3 bases are TGCAGTGCCACTAGCGGGAGTACAGATACGCAGTATTTT. Translating it yields CSATSGSTDTQYF.

The V call is TRBV6-5, the J call TRBJ1-4, with D unresolved. The CDR3 has 13 amino acids. The germline V gene has CDR1 MNHEY and CDR2 SVGAGI. Trimming took 7 bases from V and 0 from J, leaving 6 bases between them. CDR3 loop: CASMPSTNEKLFF. The DNA of the CDR3 is TGTGCCAGCATGCCATCAACTAATGAAAAACTGTTTTTT.

This clonotype was picked up many times. This chain connects TRBV25-1 to TRBJ2-7; TRBD1 might be the D (6 bases). Germline V gene sequence: CDR1 MGHDK, CDR2 SYGVNS. V was shortened by 1 base and J by 2 bases, with 12 bases between the two germline ends. The CDR3 contains 15 residues. CDR3 sequence (DNA): TGTGCCAGCAGTGAATTTGAGGACAGTCCCTACGAGCAGTACTTC. This gives the protein CASSEFEDSPYEQYF.

This clonotype was recorded at least ten times. The chain has TRBV15 and TRBJ1-4; D is unresolved. Germline lookup yields CDR1 LNHNV and CDR2 YYDKDF (reference sequence). Trimming took 8 bases from V and 0 from J, leaving 10 bases between them. This CDR3 is built from 14 residues. CDR3 nucleotides: TGTGCCACCGCGGCGTGGGCAACTAATGAAAAACTGTTTTTT. Translation gives CATAAWATNEKLFF. Full variable domain (rest looked up from reference TRBV15 and TRBJ1-4): DAMVIQNPRYQVTQFGKPVTLSCSQTLNHNVMYWYQQKSSQAPKLLFHYYDKDFNNEADTPDNFQSRRPNTSFCFLDIRSPGLGDTAMYLCATAAWATNEKLFFGSGTQLSVL.

V usage is TRBV6-1 and J usage is TRBJ1-2; D gene uncertain. The CDR3 spans 17 residues. The germline V gene has CDR1 MNHNS and CDR2 SASEGT. With 2 bases removed from V and 2 bases from J, the gap between germline ends came to 18 bases. CDR3 nucleotide sequence: TGTGCCAGCAGTGAAAACTGGTTGGGTGAAGGGAACTATGGCTACACCTTC. Amino acids: CASSENWLGEGNYGYTF.

At least ten counts were recorded for this clonotype. This rearrangement joins TRBV6-1 to TRBJ2-5; the match to TRBD2 covers 14 bases. CDR3 length: 17 amino acids. Germline CDR1 MNHNS, CDR2 SASEGT. The trim removed 6 bases at V and 5 bases at J, leaving 11 bases unmatched. CDR3 residues: CASSPGLAGVMGETQYF. CDR3 sequence (DNA): TGTGCCAGCAGCCCGGGACTAGCGGGAGTGATGGGGGAGACCCAGTACTTC.

This clonotype was detected many times. The V gene is TRBV19, the J gene TRBJ2-1, with TRBD2 matching 13 bases. The germline gives CDR1 LNHDA, CDR2 SQIVND (reference sequence). The CDR3 contains 20 residues. V shed 5 bases and J 0 bases; nucleotides not matched to a gene: 13. CDR3 sequence (DNA): TGTGCCAGTAGTTCACCCGGGACTAGCGGGAAACAGAGCTCCTACAATGAGCAGTTCTTC. It is translated as CASSSPGTSGKQSSYNEQFF.

This clonotype was recorded only once. Being one base from a much bigger clone, this may be a read error. V gene TRBV5-6 combines with J gene TRBJ1-2; D gene unclear. This CDR3 has 12 amino acids. Germline V gene sequence: CDR1 SGHDT, CDR2 YYEEEE. CDR3 nucleotides: TGTACCAGCAGCTTGTCGGGAAAGGGCTACACCTTC. This gives the protein CTSSLSGKGYTF.

This clonotype has a count of ten or more. This sequence joins TRBV29-1 and TRBJ2-3; D call uncertain. CDR1 and CDR2 (germline): SQVTM, ANQGSEA. The length of the CDR3 is 11 residues. V was clipped by 0 bases and J by 8 bases, with 6 bases between them. In DNA, the CDR3 is TGCAGCGTTGAAGATCTAGGTACGCAGTATTTT. Translation gives CSVEDLGTQYF.